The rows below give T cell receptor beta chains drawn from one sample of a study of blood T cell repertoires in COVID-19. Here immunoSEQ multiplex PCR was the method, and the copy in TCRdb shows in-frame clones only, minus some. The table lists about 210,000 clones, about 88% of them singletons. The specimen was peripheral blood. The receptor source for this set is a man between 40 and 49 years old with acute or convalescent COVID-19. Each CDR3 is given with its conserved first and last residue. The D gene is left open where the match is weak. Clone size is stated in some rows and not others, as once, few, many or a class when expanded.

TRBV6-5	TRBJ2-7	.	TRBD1	CATRGQGRTNEQYF	TGTGCCACTCGGGGACAGGGGCGCACCAACGAGCAGTACTTC
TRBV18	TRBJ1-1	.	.	CASSGVEGTEAFF	TGTGCCAGCTCCGGGGTTGAGGGCACTGAAGCTTTCTTT
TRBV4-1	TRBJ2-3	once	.	CASSQVMDTQYF	TGCGCCAGCAGCCAAGTTATGGATACGCAGTATTTT
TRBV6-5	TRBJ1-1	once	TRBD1	CASRKDRDWTEAFF	TGTGCCAGCAGGAAGGACAGGGACTGGACTGAAGCTTTCTTT
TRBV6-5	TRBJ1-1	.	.	CASSPRFDTEAFF	TGTGCCAGCAGCCCGAGGTTTGACACTGAAGCTTTCTTT
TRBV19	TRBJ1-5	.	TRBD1	CASRLSGGNNQPQHF	TGTGCCAGTAGACTCTCAGGGGGGAACAATCAGCCCCAGCATTTT
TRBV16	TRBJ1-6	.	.	CASSETGPNSPLHF	TGTGCCAGCAGCGAGACAGGACCTAATTCACCCCTCCACTTT
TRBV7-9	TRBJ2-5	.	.	CASSLSGGTQYF	TGTGCCAGCAGCTTATCCGGAGGGACCCAGTACTTC
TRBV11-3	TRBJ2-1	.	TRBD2	CASSVSGRAYNEQFF	TGTGCCAGCAGCGTTAGCGGGAGGGCCTACAATGAGCAGTTCTTC
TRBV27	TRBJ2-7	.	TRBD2	CASSPTFRLAGGFYEQYF	TGTGCCAGCAGTCCAACCTTTAGACTAGCGGGAGGTTTCTACGAGCAGTACTTC